This entry concerns a single T cell receptor (beta chain). This entry belongs to a study of blood T cell repertoires in COVID-19. Turning to the study itself: The United States, Italy and Spain supplied acute and convalescent COVID-19 samples.

Assay: immunoSEQ multiplex PCR; the TCRdb copy retains only in-frame clones and omits some. The data show some 120,000 clones, with 82% seen just once and 7% to 9.5% held by the top ten. J gave up 0 bases and V 4 bases, and 3 bases lay outside the gene matches. CDR3 length equals 15 residues. Germline lookup yields CDR1 SGHDT and CDR2 YYEEEE. Sequencing was carried out using peripheral blood. The genes are TRBV5-6 and TRBJ1-2, with 10 bases aligning to TRBD1. This receptor was identified in a man aged 70 or older with acute or convalescent COVID-19. CDR3 nucleotide sequence: TGTGCCAGCAGCGTAGACAGGGGGCCTAACTATGGCTACACCTTC. Encoded protein: CASSVDRGPNYGYTF.